This T cell receptor (beta chain) was retrieved from a study of CD8 T cells in ankylosing spondylitis. Whole-study results and caveats: Among TCR beta sequences, a motif of roughly 8 highly homologous variants appeared characteristic of ankylosing spondylitis blood. Reportedly, disease-linked clones are significantly enriched in ankylosing spondylitis patients' matched synovial fluid.

CDR3 length: 13 amino acids. CDR1 and CDR2 from the germline V gene are DFQATT and SNEGSKA (reference sequence). The V and J ends lost 1 base and 6 bases respectively, with 11 bases between them. By quantitative 5'-RACE with molecular barcodes, the TCR beta libraries were made. MiXCR was run by TCRdb on the 5' RACE reads, yielding one entry per CDR3 protein. The sample lists approximately 250,000 distinct CDR3 sequences, roughly 8% occurring once. The table lists this clonotype with many counts. Its antigen is not known. Specimen: blood, either unsorted or a sorted T cell fraction (not recorded which). This TCR came from a female donor with ankylosing spondylitis or in good health (not recorded which). The V and J genes are TRBV20-1 and TRBJ2-3, with D possibly being TRBD2 (5 bases). The CDR3 DNA reads as TGCAGTGCTAGAGGAAATCCGGGGGATACGCAGTATTTT. Amino acid sequence: CSARGNPGDTQYF.